Below, one T cell receptor beta chain is given with its context. There is no known antigen for this receptor. Base qualities are not at hand, and no much larger clone is one base apart. Each collaborating institution followed its own protocols to collect whole blood in K2EDTA tubes. For TCRbeta analysis, collaborator samples were shipped as frozen whole blood, as isolated PBMCs, or as DNA extracted from either sample type. The immunoSEQ Assay, a bias-controlled multiplex PCR, was used to amplify TCRbeta CDR3 regions from genomic DNA. Per the source publication's procedure: The number of nucleated cells in each sample was estimated from the amplification of reference gene primers within the assay. To quantify the absolute abundance of each unique TCRbeta CDR3 rearrangement, sequence reads were collapsed and filtered. For each sample, productive Simpson clonality was calculated by taking the square root of Simpson's diversity index across productive rearrangements. TCRdb's version of the immuneACCESS table is confined to in-frame rearrangements and falls short of the full clone set. An unresolved V gene accounts for under half of the shortfall where checked; the remainder is of unknown origin. The V and J calls and clone size are taken from that table; D and trimming were inferred from the DNA. For this sample there are 100,000 to 150,000 clones; about three quarters appear just once. The ten largest make up roughly 6.2% of the sample.

This sample is drawn from a study of blood T cell repertoires in COVID-19 (TCRdb year 2020). General notes on the study: The collaborator samples originated in the United States, Italy and Spain and spanned the acute and convalescent phases of COVID-19. The prospective study material was composed of cDNA or gDNA derived from T cells, B-cell-depleted T cells, or PBMCs. Deeply sampled blood TCRbeta repertoires from subjects exposed to, actively infected with, or recovered from COVID-19 were included in the dataset. A freely available public database, intended as a resource for researchers studying the immune response to SARS-CoV-2, is where the repertoires were released. The samples were drawn from the first 160 participants of the ongoing ImmuneRACE study and from more than 1,000 subjects provided by 6 global collaborators. The sample metadata nearly always contained a de-identified subject ID, COVID-19 status, age in years and sex. Where available, HLA class I and class II types were taken from metadata supplied by the sample provider and were not determined by assay-based typing. Paper-wide results and their limitations: The amount of clinical and demographic metadata varied by source and participant and was provided uncurated.

For this chain, trimming is 4 bases at the V end and 6 bases at the J end, and the number of junction bases without a gene match is 2. Counted from cysteine to phenylalanine, this CDR3 has 12 amino acids. Of all the DNA, just the CDR3 is kept, 36 bases in frame from base 1. CDR1 and CDR2, looked up from the germline V gene (reference sequence), are SGHNT and YYREEE. The receptor's source is a man in his 70s with acute or convalescent COVID-19. Sequenced sample: peripheral blood. This chain joins TRBV5-4 to TRBJ2-7; 9 junctional bases match TRBD1. The CDR3: CASSLTGGEQYF. The nucleotide sequence reads as follows: TGTGCCAGCAGCCTGACAGGGGGCGAGCAGTACTTC.